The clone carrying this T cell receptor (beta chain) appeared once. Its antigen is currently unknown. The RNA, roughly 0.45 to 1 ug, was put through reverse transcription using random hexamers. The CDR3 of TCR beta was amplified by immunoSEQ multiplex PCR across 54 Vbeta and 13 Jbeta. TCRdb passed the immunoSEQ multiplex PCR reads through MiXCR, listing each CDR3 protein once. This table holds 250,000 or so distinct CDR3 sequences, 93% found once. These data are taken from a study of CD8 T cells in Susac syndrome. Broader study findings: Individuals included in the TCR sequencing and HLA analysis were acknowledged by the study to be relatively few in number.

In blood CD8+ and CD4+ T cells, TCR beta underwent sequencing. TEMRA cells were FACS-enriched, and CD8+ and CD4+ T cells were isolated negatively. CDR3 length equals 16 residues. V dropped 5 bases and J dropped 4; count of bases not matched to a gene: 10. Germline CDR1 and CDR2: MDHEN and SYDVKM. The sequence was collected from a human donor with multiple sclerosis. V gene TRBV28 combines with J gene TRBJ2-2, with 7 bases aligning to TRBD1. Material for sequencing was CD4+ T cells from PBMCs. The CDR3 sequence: CASSAPTGVRTGELFF. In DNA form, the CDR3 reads TGTGCCAGCAGTGCCCCAACAGGGGTCCGCACCGGGGAGCTGTTTTTT.